The clone carrying this TCR beta chain was seen a handful of times. Antigen unknown. The CDR3 has 15 residues. Germline V gives CDR1 SGHTA, CDR2 FQGNSA. V shed 3 bases and J shed 0 bases, with 9 bases lying between them. This sample is part of a study of T cells after yellow fever vaccination. Study-wide background: Those fractions that held only low numbers of cells were prepared using the SMART-Seq v4 Ultra Low Input RNA kit. Whole-study results and caveats: Clonotypes appearing in both CD4 and CD8 compartments existed, and their share was small. Most clones from primary vaccination resurfaced after the booster (around 97% CD4, around 90% CD8).

Using its own MiXCR run on the 5' RACE reads, TCRdb lists one record per CDR3 protein. Of 510,000 or so distinct CDR3 sequences in the sample, about 19% were seen once. The TCR was taken from a man aged 25-45 years who received the YFV17D yellow fever vaccine. Specimen: PBMCs, collected 15 days after the yellow fever booster vaccination. This chain uses TRBV7-2 with TRBJ2-4; D not resolved. CDR3 residues: CASSFSGLAKNIQYF. The CDR3 DNA is TGTGCCAGCAGCTTTTCCGGTCTAGCCAAAAACATTCAGTACTTC.